These T cell receptor beta chains were read from a single sample in a study of blood T cell repertoires in COVID-19. Profiled with immunoSEQ multiplex PCR; TCRdb holds only in-frame clones, not every one. The sample records under 200,000 clones, approximately 80% being singletons. Sequenced input: PBMCs or T cells enriched from blood (not recorded which). These receptors came from a woman in her sixties with acute COVID-19. CDR3s include the opening cysteine and the closing phenylalanine or tryptophan. The order of the fields is J gene, V gene, clone size, D gene, CDR3 protein, CDR3 DNA. A D gene is named only where the DNA matches it firmly. Some rows mark clone size as missing; the rest say once, few, many or name a class of expanded clone.

TRBJ2-2	TRBV15	NA	NA	CATSQTGELFF	TGTGCCACCAGCCAAACAGGGGAGCTGTTTTTT
TRBJ2-1	TRBV27	NA	NA	CASSLISSYNEQFF	TGTGCCAGCAGTTTAATTAGCTCCTACAATGAGCAGTTCTTC
TRBJ1-5	TRBV27	NA	NA	CASSPIGNQPQHF	TGTGCCAGCAGTCCCATTGGCAATCAGCCCCAGCATTTT
TRBJ2-7	TRBV5-6	NA	TRBD2	CASSRWGGAKYYEQYF	TGTGCCAGCAGCCGGTGGGGAGGGGCAAAGTACTACGAGCAGTACTTC
TRBJ1-1	TRBV18	NA	NA	CASSPPLAGSGEAFF	TGTGCCAGCTCACCACCTTTGGCGGGGAGCGGTGAAGCTTTCTTT
TRBJ2-7	TRBV11-2	NA	NA	CASSSPVRKESDRHEQYF	TGTGCCAGCAGCTCCCCGGTGCGGAAGGAAAGCGACCGACACGAGCAGTACTTC
TRBJ1-6	TRBV6-5	NA	NA	CASSYSQGVNSPLHF	TGTGCCAGCAGTTACTCACAGGGAGTGAATTCACCCCTCCACTTT
TRBJ2-3	TRBV7-2	NA	NA	CASREYRHSDTQYF	TGTGCCAGCAGGGAGTACCGTCACTCAGATACGCAGTATTTT
TRBJ1-6	TRBV30	NA	NA	CAWSPAGSYNSPLHF	TGTGCCTGGAGCCCTGCGGGCTCCTATAATTCACCCCTCCACTTT
TRBJ1-4	TRBV19	NA	TRBD1	CATGTGFGGNEKLFF	TGTGCCACCGGGACAGGGTTTGGGGGTAATGAAAAACTGTTTTTT
TRBJ2-1	TRBV6-5	once	NA	CASSPVGGEQFF	TGTGCCAGCAGCCCCGTCGGGGGTGAGCAGTTCTTC
TRBJ2-1	TRBV7-6	NA	TRBD2	CASSPTPDSGGLGEQFF	TGTGCCAGCAGTCCTACCCCAGATAGCGGGGGGCTGGGTGAGCAGTTCTTC
TRBJ2-3	TRBV24-1	NA	TRBD1	CATTSGTGATDTQYF	TGTGCCACAACCTCCGGGACAGGGGCCACAGATACGCAGTATTTT
TRBJ2-2	TRBV28	NA	NA	CAIYRANTGELFF	TGTGCCATATATAGAGCGAACACCGGGGAGCTGTTTTTT
TRBJ1-2	TRBV14	NA	NA	CASSQDGGAGYLRGYTF	TGTGCCAGCAGCCAAGATGGGGGGGCTGGATATCTAAGAGGCTACACCTTC
TRBJ2-2	TRBV18	NA	TRBD1	CASSPPRQGATGELFF	TGTGCCAGCTCACCCCCAAGACAGGGGGCGACCGGGGAGCTGTTTTTT
TRBJ1-6	TRBV5-1	few	NA	CASSLAGRSPLHF	TGCGCCAGCAGCTTGGCAGGTCGTTCACCCCTCCACTTT
TRBJ1-4	TRBV19	NA	NA	CASTEGLFEKLFF	TGTGCCAGTACTGAGGGTCTGTTTGAAAAACTGTTTTTT
TRBJ1-2	TRBV12-3/TRBV12-4	NA	NA	CASSLDSSYGYTF	TGTGCCAGCAGCTTGGACAGTTCCTATGGCTACACCTTC
TRBJ2-7	TRBV6-4	few	TRBD1	CASSLIDRESYEQYF	TGTGCCAGCAGTCTAATCGACAGGGAATCCTACGAGCAGTACTTC
TRBJ1-2	TRBV2	once	NA	CASLMYRNYGYTF	TGTGCCAGCTTGATGTACAGGAACTATGGCTACACCTTC
TRBJ1-4	TRBV30	few	TRBD1	CAWSPRDRNEKLFF	TGTGCCTGGAGTCCCCGGGACAGAAATGAAAAACTGTTTTTT
TRBJ2-7	TRBV12-3/TRBV12-4	NA	NA	CASSTGTPYEQYF	TGTGCCAGCAGCACAGGGACCCCCTACGAGCAGTACTTC
TRBJ1-3	TRBV7-2	NA	NA	CASSSGTGNTIYF	TGTGCCAGCAGCTCCGGGACAGGAAACACCATATATTTT
TRBJ2-5	TRBV11-2	NA	NA	CASSPGAYQETQYF	TGTGCCAGCAGCCCCGGAGCCTACCAAGAGACCCAGTACTTC
TRBJ2-7	TRBV5-5	few	TRBD2	CASSFAASGTYEQYF	TGTGCCAGCAGTTTTGCGGCTAGCGGGACCTACGAGCAGTACTTC
TRBJ2-1	TRBV3-1/TRBV3-2	NA	NA	CASSQDTIMINEQFF	TGTGCCAGCAGCCAAGATACTATTATGATTAATGAGCAGTTCTTC
TRBJ2-3	TRBV6-5	NA	TRBD2	CASRLAGGQDTQYF	TGTGCCAGCCGACTAGCGGGGGGACAAGATACGCAGTATTTT
TRBJ1-5	TRBV19	NA	NA	CASSTPGPGHLDQPQHF	TGTGCCAGTAGTACTCCAGGGCCAGGACACCTGGATCAGCCCCAGCATTTT
TRBJ1-2	TRBV6-5	NA	NA	CASSLVAAGSYGYTF	TGTGCCAGCAGCCTCGTGGCAGCGGGGAGCTATGGCTACACCTTC
TRBJ2-5	TRBV7-2	NA	TRBD1	CASSPESRTGHFTETQYF	TGTGCCAGCAGCCCGGAATCGAGGACAGGGCATTTTACAGAGACCCAGTACTTC
TRBJ2-7	TRBV7-8	NA	NA	CASSLVADLSYEQYF	TGTGCCAGCAGCTTAGTAGCGGACCTCTCCTACGAGCAGTACTTC
TRBJ1-1	TRBV7-2	NA	NA	CASSLSSGRLYTEAFF	TGTGCCAGCAGCTTATCATCAGGGAGGTTGTACACTGAAGCTTTCTTT
TRBJ2-7	TRBV4-2	NA	NA	CASSQDPVRNMAYEQYF	TGTGCCAGCAGCCAAGATCCAGTCAGGAATATGGCCTACGAGCAGTACTTC
TRBJ1-6	TRBV11-2	NA	NA	CASSVQGENSPLHF	TGTGCCAGCAGCGTGCAGGGTGAAAATTCACCCCTCCACTTT
TRBJ1-3	TRBV28	NA	NA	CASSPRTEGNTIYF	TGTGCCAGCAGTCCCCGGACAGAAGGAAACACCATATATTTT
TRBJ2-5	TRBV2	NA	NA	CASRVSSSPKGETQYF	TGTGCCAGCAGAGTCTCTAGCTCACCGAAAGGAGAGACCCAGTACTTC
TRBJ2-3	TRBV5-1	NA	NA	CASSWGYGRGPTDTQYF	TGCGCCAGCAGCTGGGGGTACGGGCGGGGACCCACAGATACGCAGTATTTT
TRBJ1-3	TRBV11-2	once	NA	CASSFGQPGNTIYF	TGTGCCAGCAGCTTCGGACAGCCTGGAAACACCATATATTTT
TRBJ2-3	TRBV10-3	once	NA	CAISDGTGVTDTQYF	TGTGCCATCAGTGACGGGACGGGAGTAACAGATACGCAGTATTTT
TRBJ2-2	TRBV19	NA	TRBD1	CASRDRGQSTGELFF	TGTGCCAGTAGGGACAGGGGTCAATCCACCGGGGAGCTGTTTTTT
TRBJ1-2	TRBV20-1	NA	NA	CSARGEIF	TGCAGTGCTAGAGGCGAGATCTTC
TRBJ1-6	TRBV28	NA	NA	CASSLYRRPHNSPLHF	TGTGCCAGCAGTCTATACAGAAGGCCCCATAATTCACCCCTCCACTTT
TRBJ1-5	TRBV28	NA	NA	CASSFGRTQEQPQHF	TGTGCCAGCAGTTTCGGTCGCACTCAGGAACAGCCCCAGCATTTT
TRBJ1-6	TRBV30	NA	NA	CAWSLNNSPLHF	TGTGCCTGGAGTTTAAATAATTCACCCCTCCACTTT
TRBJ1-2	TRBV6-5	NA	TRBD1	CASSSRTGGGLYGYTF	TGTGCCAGCAGTTCCCGGACAGGGGGCGGTTTGTATGGCTACACCTTC
TRBJ1-2	TRBV7-9	few	TRBD1	CASSQPGQGSNTF	TGTGCCAGCAGCCAGCCGGGACAGGGTAGTAACACCTTC